The source of this T cell receptor beta chain is a study of blood T cell repertoires in COVID-19. There are 14 residues in the CDR3. The junction had 5 bases not matched to a gene; V was cut back by 5 bases and J by 7 bases. CDR1 KGHSH and CDR2 LQKENI come from the germline V gene. The repertoire was sequenced with immunoSEQ multiplex PCR; TCRdb's copy has only in-frame clones and lacks some. The profile covers more than 200,000 clones, with 88% appearing a single time and 0.7% taken by the ten largest. The J gene is TRBJ1-6, the V gene TRBV18; 7 bases match TRBD1. This TCR was recovered from a human donor in a cohort sampled during active COVID-19. The sequenced material came from peripheral blood. The chain's CDR3 is CASSDRDSNSPLHF. The CDR3 nucleotides read TGTGCCAGCTCAGACAGGGACTCGAATTCACCCCTCCACTTT.